This T cell receptor (beta chain) was recovered during a study of T-cell memory formation after mild COVID-19. Whole-study findings and limits: Later expanders leaned CD4+, whereas clones that contracted between day 15 and 85 were balanced CD4/CD8.

TCRdb itself ran the 5' RACE reads through MiXCR, one entry per CDR3 protein. The profile shows approximately 110,000 distinct CDR3 sequences, 20% to 25% of them singletons. Comment on this clonotype: Its antigen is still unknown.

CDR3 length: 14 residues. Trimming removed 3 bases from V and 2 bases from J, with 10 bases in between. Germline V gene data show CDR1 as SGHTA and CDR2 as FQGNSA. The sequenced sample consisted of PBMCs or a T cell subset sorted from them (not recorded which). The receptor was derived from a man younger than 35 who had mild COVID-19 (a few samples of this study predate the infection). Cell type and time point are not known. The chain employs TRBV7-2 and TRBJ2-5; D remains unclear. For the CDR3, the DNA is TGTGCCAGCAGCTTCCGGCTGGTACAAGAGACCCAGTACTTC. Encoded protein: CASSFRLVQETQYF. The variable domain in full, completed from reference TRBV7-2 and TRBJ2-5, reads GAGVSQSPSNKVTEKGKDVELRCDPISGHTALYWYRQSLGQGLEFLIYFQGNSAPDKSGLPSDRFSAERTGGSVSTLTIQRTQQEDSAVYLCASSFRLVQETQYFGPGTRLLVL.